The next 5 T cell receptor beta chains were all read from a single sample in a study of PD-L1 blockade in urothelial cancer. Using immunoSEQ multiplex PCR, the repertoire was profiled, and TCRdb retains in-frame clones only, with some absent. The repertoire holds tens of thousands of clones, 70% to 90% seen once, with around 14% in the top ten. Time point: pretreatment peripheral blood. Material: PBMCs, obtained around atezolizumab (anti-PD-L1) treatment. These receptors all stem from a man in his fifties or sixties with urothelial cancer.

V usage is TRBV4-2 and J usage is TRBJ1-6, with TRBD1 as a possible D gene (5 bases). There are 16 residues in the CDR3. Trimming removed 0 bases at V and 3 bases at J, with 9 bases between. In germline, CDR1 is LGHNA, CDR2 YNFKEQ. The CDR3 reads CASSQDRGGYNSPLHF. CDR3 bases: TGTGCCAGCAGCCAAGATCGCGGGGGCTATAATTCACCCCTCCACTTT.

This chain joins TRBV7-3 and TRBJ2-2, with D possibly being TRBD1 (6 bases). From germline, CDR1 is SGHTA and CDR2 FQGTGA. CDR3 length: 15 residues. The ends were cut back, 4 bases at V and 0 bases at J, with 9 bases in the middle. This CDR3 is CASSWRTANTGELFF. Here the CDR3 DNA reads TGTGCCAGCAGCTGGAGGACAGCGAACACCGGGGAGCTGTTTTTT.

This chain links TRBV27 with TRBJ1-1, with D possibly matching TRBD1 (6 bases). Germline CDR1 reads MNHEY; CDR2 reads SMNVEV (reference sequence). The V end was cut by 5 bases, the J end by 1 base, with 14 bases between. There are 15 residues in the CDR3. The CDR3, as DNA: TGTGCCAGCAGTGTTCAACAGGGAAGGAACACTGAAGCTTTCTTT. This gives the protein CASSVQQGRNTEAFF.

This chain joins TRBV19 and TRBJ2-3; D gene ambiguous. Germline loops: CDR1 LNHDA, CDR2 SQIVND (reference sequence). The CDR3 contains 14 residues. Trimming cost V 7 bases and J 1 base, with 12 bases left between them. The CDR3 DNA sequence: TGTGCCAGTATTTCCCACTCCCGCACAGATACGCAGTATTTT. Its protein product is CASISHSRTDTQYF.

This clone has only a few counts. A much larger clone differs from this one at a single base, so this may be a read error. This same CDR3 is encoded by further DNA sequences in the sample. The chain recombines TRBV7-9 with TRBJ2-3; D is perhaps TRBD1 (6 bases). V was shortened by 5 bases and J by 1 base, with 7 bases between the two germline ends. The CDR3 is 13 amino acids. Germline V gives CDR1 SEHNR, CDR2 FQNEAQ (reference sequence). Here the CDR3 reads CASSRTGTDTQYF. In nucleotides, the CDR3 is TGTGCCAGCAGCCGGACAGGCACAGATACGCAGTATTTT. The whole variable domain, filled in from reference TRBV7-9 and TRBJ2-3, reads DTGVSQNPRHKITKRGQNVTFRCDPISEHNRLYWYRQTLGQGPEFLTYFQNEAQLEKSRLLSDRFSAERPKGSFSTLEIQRTEQGDSAMYLCASSRTGTDTQYFGPGTRLTVL.